The present T cell receptor beta chain was sequenced within a study of beta chain features in type 1 diabetes. Overall study context: Similarity in age, gender and cell yields was seen between patients and healthy donors.

About this clone itself: The antigen is unknown.

General study points: Among all four CD4+ subsets, Type 1 diabetes patients had TCRB CDR3s that were moderately but significantly shorter. Whatever favoring of shorter templates PCR might show would apply equally to patients and controls. Cells carrying high TCR expression could end up over-represented when cDNA is sequenced. Type 1 diabetes patients had VDJ junctions that carried fewer insertions and more deletions.

V lost 5 bases and J 6 bases, leaving 20 bases between the germline ends. Germline CDR1 MGHRA, CDR2 YSYEKL. The CDR3 contains 16 residues. Reverse transcription of all isolated RNA meant that expressed TCRB transcripts were sequenced. The method was immunoSEQ multiplex PCR; TCRdb's version includes in-frame clones alone and lacks a portion of them. The table records under 300,000 clones, more than 11% of them present only once. V and J are TRBV4-1 and TRBJ2-1, with a tentative D call TRBD2 (7 bases). This TCR was recovered from a man aged 30 to 45 with type 1 diabetes. The sequencing sample was made of naive CD4+ T cells from blood. CDR3 nucleotides: TGCGCCAGCAGCTCGCAAGGGGGGGCGGTCGGCAATGAGCAGTTCTTC. The encoded protein is CASSSQGGAVGNEQFF.